This T cell receptor (beta chain) was profiled in a study of T-cell reconstitution after alpha-beta-depleted transplantation in children. Study results and caveats: Newly produced T cells mostly accounted for T-cell counts and diversity one year post-transplant. Several hundred rapidly expanded clones from non-depleted graft cells reportedly supplied alpha-beta T cells about two months post-transplant.

Points on this clonotype: Its target is not known.

Germline CDR1 KGHDR, CDR2 SFDVKD. Trimming took off 0 bases at V and 2 bases at J, with 8 bases between the two ends. CDR3 length equals 15 residues. Preparation of the TCRbeta library involved a method that used unique molecular identifiers. TCRdb re-analysed the PCR reads in MiXCR, keeping a single row per CDR3 protein. The sample shows approximately 85,000 distinct CDR3 sequences, approximately 14% of them seen only once. The receptor comes from a male patient aged 2 to 10 who had a stem cell transplant for acute lymphoblastic leukemia, so the T cells may come from the graft donor. The source material was PBMCs, mostly from graft donor cells, sampled 180 days after TCRalphabeta/CD19-depleted stem cell transplant. The chain uses TRBV24-1 and TRBJ2-3; D is unresolved. This CDR3 is CATSDLRDPTDTQYF. The CDR3 DNA reads as TGTGCCACCAGTGATTTGAGGGATCCCACAGATACGCAGTATTTT.